This T cell receptor (beta chain) was recovered during a study of blood T cell repertoires in COVID-19. Study at large: Researchers got acute and convalescent COVID-19 samples from the United States, Italy and Spain. PBMCs, B-cell-depleted T cells, or T cells were the source of the cDNA or gDNA that made up the material.

Germline V gene data show CDR1 as MDHEN and CDR2 as SYDVKM. The CDR3 extends over 15 amino acids. V shed 6 bases, J shed 6 bases, and the junction held 14 bases outside the gene matches. In the original workflow: Reference gene primer amplification gave estimated nucleated cell counts. Measured with immunoSEQ multiplex PCR; TCRdb has only the in-frame clones, and not every one. That table furnishes V, J and clone size, whereas the DNA furnished D and trimming. The sample holds about 240,000 clones, around 88% seen once. The rearrangement uses TRBV28 and TRBJ2-7; 7 bases align to TRBD1. The specimen sequenced was peripheral blood. This receptor was identified in a man older than 75 with acute or convalescent COVID-19. This CDR3 reads CASRVTGQMGREQYF. The CDR3 DNA follows: TGTGCCAGCAGGGTGACAGGGCAGATGGGTCGCGAGCAGTACTTC.